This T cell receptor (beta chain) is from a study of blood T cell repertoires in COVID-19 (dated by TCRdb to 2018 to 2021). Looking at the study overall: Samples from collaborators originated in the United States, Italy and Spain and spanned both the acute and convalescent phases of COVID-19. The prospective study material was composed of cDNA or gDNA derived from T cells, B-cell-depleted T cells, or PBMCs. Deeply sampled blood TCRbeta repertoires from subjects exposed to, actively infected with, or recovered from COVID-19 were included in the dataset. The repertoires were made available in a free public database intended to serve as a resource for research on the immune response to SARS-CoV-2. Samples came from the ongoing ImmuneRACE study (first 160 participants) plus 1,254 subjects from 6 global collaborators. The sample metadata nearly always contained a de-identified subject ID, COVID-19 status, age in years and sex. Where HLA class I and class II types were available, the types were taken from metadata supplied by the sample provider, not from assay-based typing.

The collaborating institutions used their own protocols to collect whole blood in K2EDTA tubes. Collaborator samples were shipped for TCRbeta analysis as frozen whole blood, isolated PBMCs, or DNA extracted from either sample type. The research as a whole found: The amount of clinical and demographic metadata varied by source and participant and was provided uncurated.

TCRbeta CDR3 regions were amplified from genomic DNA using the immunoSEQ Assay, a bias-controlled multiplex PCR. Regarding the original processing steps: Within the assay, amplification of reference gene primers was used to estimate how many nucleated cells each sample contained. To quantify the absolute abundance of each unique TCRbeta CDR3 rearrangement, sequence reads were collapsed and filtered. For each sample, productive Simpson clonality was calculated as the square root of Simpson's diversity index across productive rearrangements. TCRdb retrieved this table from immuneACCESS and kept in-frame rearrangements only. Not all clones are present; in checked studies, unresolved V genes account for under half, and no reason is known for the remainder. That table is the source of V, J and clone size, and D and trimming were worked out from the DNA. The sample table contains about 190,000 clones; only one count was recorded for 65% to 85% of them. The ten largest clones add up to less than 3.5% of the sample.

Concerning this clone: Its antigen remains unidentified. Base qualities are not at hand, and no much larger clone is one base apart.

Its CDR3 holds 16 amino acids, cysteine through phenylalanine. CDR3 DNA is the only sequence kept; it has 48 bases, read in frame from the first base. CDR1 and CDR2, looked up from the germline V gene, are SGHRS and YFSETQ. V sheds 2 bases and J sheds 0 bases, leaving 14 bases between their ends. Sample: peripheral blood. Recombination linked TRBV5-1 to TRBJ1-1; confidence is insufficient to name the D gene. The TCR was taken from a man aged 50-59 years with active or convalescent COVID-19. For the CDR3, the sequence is CASSFVSAEMNTEAFF. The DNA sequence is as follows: TGCGCCAGCAGCTTTGTATCCGCGGAAATGAACACTGAAGCTTTCTTT.